Reported below is one TCR beta chain. Its antigen is currently unknown. CDR3 length: 17 amino acids. The V gene's germline CDR1 is SGHVS and CDR2 FNYEAQ. V trimming: 5 bases; J trimming: 0 bases; junction bases outside the gene matches: 6. The sample comes from a study of radiotherapy plus CTLA-4 blockade in lung cancer. Findings of the study overall: Alongside interferon-beta, early blood T cell clone dynamics were reportedly the best predictor of response. Blood saw expansion of tumor-derived TCR clones after radiotherapy plus ipilimumab.

Patients in the study, people with chemo-refractory metastatic non-small-cell lung cancer, received focal radiation plus ipilimumab CTLA-4 blockade. Clones were read by immunoSEQ multiplex PCR, and TCRdb kept only the in-frame ones, dropping some. Seen here are around 30,000 clones, around 74% observed once, and the top ten hold around an eighth. The sample consisted of peripheral blood, taken from a patient treated with radiotherapy plus ipilimumab. This receptor was identified in a human donor with non-small cell lung cancer that progressed on radiotherapy plus ipilimumab. The V call is TRBV7-6, the J call TRBJ2-1; 11 nucleotides match TRBD1. The CDR3 sequence is CASSRGQGVSSYNEQFF. The CDR3 DNA reads TGTGCCAGCAGCCGGGGACAGGGGGTAAGCTCCTACAATGAGCAGTTCTTC.